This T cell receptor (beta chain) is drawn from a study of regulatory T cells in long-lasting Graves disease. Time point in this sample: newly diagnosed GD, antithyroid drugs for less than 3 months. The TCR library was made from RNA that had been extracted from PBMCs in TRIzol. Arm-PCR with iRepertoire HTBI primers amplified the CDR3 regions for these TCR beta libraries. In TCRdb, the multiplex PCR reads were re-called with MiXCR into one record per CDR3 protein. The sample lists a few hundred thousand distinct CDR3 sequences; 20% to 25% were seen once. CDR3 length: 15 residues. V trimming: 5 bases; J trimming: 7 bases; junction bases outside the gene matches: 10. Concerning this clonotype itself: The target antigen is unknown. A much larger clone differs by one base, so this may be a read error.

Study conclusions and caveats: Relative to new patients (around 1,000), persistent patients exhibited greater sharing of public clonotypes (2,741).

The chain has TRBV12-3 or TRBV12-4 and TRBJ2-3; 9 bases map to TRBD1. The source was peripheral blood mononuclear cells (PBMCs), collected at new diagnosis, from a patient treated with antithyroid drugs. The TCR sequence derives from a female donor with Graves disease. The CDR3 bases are TGTGCCAGCAGTCCACCCGGGACAGGGAGAAATACGCAGTATTTT. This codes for CASSPPGTGRNTQYF.